The 24 T cell receptor beta chains in this list originate from one sample, sequenced in a study of beta chain features in type 1 diabetes. The authors reverse transcribed all of the isolated RNA, so sequencing captured expressed TCRB transcripts. The method was immunoSEQ multiplex PCR; TCRdb's version includes in-frame clones alone and lacks a portion of them. The sample lists about 320,000 clones, approximately 14% occurring once. The source material was central memory CD4+ T cells from blood. The receptors here all came from a man aged 25-45 years in good health.

This clone has just a few counts. V is TRBV18 and J is TRBJ1-4; D uncertain. V shed 2 bases and J shed 3 bases, with 16 bases lying between them. This CDR3 contains 17 residues. CDR1 is KGHSH, CDR2 LQKENI, per germline. The CDR3 spells CASSPSLLTGSNEKLFF. The CDR3 DNA is TGTGCCAGCTCACCAAGCTTACTTACGGGGTCTAATGAAAAACTGTTTTTT.

This clone was recorded a few times. The J gene is TRBJ1-5, the V gene TRBV25-1; maybe TRBD1 (6 bases). CDR1 MGHDK and CDR2 SYGVNS come from the germline V gene. Trimming took off 3 bases at V and 9 bases at J, with 12 bases between the two ends. This CDR3 has 13 residues. This CDR3 is CASSDGGAVPQHF. The CDR3 DNA is TGTGCCAGCAGTGATGGGGGGGCTGTGCCCCAGCATTTT.

This clone was seen more than once but under ten times. The rearrangement uses TRBV14 and TRBJ2-1; D possibly corresponds to TRBD2 (7 bases). The CDR3 has 14 residues. V was pared by 0 bases and J by 14 bases, with 17 bases between. Germline CDR1 and CDR2: SGHDN and FVKESK. The CDR3 reads CASSQDPVGGGEFF. CDR3 coding DNA: TGTGCCAGCAGCCAAGATCCAGTGGGAGGGGGGGAGTTCTTC.

The chain couples TRBV13 to TRBJ2-3; 8 bases map to TRBD2. The junction had 8 bases not matched to a gene; V was cut back by 4 bases and J by 5 bases. The CDR3 has 15 amino acids. Germline loops: CDR1 PRHDT, CDR2 FYEKMQ (reference sequence). This CDR3 is CASSSRGGQVDTQYF. CDR3 in DNA: TGTGCCAGCAGCTCTCGGGGGGGCCAGGTAGATACGCAGTATTTT.

This clone was seen a few times. The V call is TRBV10-3, the J call TRBJ2-5; D call uncertain. V was pared by 10 bases and J by 5 bases, with 20 bases between. Germline CDR1 and CDR2: ENHRY and SYGVKD. The CDR3 is 14 amino acids. The CDR3 here is CASQSSSGVETQYF. CDR3 coding DNA: TGTGCCAGTCAATCGAGCTCTGGCGTGGAGACCCAGTACTTC.

This clone was detected a few times. The junction does not match germline at one end; this may be a read error. The chain links TRBV4-1 to TRBJ2-5, with 11 bases lining up with TRBD2. This CDR3 spans 14 amino acids. Germline V gene sequence: CDR1 MGHRA, CDR2 YSYEKL. CDR3 region: CASSPRTSGETQYF. In DNA, the CDR3 is TGTGCCAGCAGCCCCCGGACTAGCGGGGAGACCCAGTACTTC.

The genes are TRBV29-1 and TRBJ1-2; D unclear. Per the germline V gene, CDR1 is SQVTM and CDR2 is ANQGSEA. The ends were cut back, 0 bases at V and 8 bases at J, with 10 bases in the middle. This CDR3 region has 12 residues. CDR3 sequence (DNA): TGCAGCGTTGAAGACTCAGCCTTAGGCTACACCTTC. Its translation is CSVEDSALGYTF.

This clone was counted between two and nine times. The chain is built from TRBV7-2 and TRBJ2-7; D is ambiguous. This CDR3 is built from 11 residues. V lost 6 bases and J 4 bases, leaving 7 bases between the germline ends. In germline, CDR1 is SGHTA, CDR2 FQGNSA. Here the CDR3 DNA reads TGTGCCAGCAGTACCAATTACGAGCAGTACTTC. Protein: CASSTNYEQYF.

The genes are TRBV18 and TRBJ2-5, with D possibly TRBD1 on 6 matching bases. Per the germline V gene, CDR1 is KGHSH and CDR2 is LQKENI. V lost 3 bases to trimming and J lost 1 base, with 9 bases between them. The CDR3 extends over 14 amino acids. CDR3 bases: TGTGCCAGCTCACCGGACAGCCCCCAAGAGACCCAGTACTTC. Protein product: CASSPDSPQETQYF.

V is TRBV10-3 and J is TRBJ2-2; TRBD2 agrees at 13 bases. V dropped 7 bases and J dropped 4; count of bases not matched to a gene: 9. The CDR3 sequence is 17 residues long. In germline, CDR1 is ENHRY, CDR2 SYGVKD. CDR3 nucleotides: TGTGCCATCAATGGACTAGCGGGAGAGGCGGGCACCGGGGAGCTGTTTTTT. Translating gives CAINGLAGEAGTGELFF.

The gene calls are TRBV6-5 and TRBJ1-5; possible D gene TRBD1, 5 bases. The germline CDR1 and CDR2 sequences are MNHEY and SVGAGI. The CDR3 sequence is 15 residues long. V was shortened by 0 bases and J by 2 bases, with 8 bases between the two germline ends. CDR3: CASSYSMGRNQPQHF. The DNA for the CDR3 is TGTGCCAGCAGTTACTCGATGGGACGCAATCAGCCCCAGCATTTT.

This clone was picked up a small number of times. The chain links TRBV27 to TRBJ2-6; 7 positions agree with TRBD1. J gave up 1 base and V 8 bases, and 20 bases lay outside the gene matches. Per the germline V gene, CDR1 is MNHEY and CDR2 is SMNVEV (reference sequence). The CDR3 has 20 amino acids. The CDR3 here is CASLSRPRRDRVSGANVLTF. The CDR3 DNA sequence: TGTGCCAGCCTATCCCGCCCCCGACGGGACAGAGTTTCTGGGGCCAACGTCCTGACTTTC.

This clone was picked up a small number of times. The chain couples TRBV7-2 to TRBJ2-3; D is unclear. The V end was cut by 5 bases, the J end by 4 bases, with 7 bases between. This CDR3 contains 12 residues. In germline, CDR1 is SGHTA, CDR2 FQGNSA. The CDR3 spells CASSRPADTQYF. DNA for the CDR3: TGTGCCAGCAGCCGTCCGGCAGATACGCAGTATTTT.

This clone was seen only a few times. CDR3: CASSSGGAIDTQYF. CDR3 in DNA: TGCGCCAGCAGCTCCGGGGGGGCCATAGATACGCAGTATTTT. The chain is built from TRBV5-1 and TRBJ2-3, with TRBD2 matching 8 bases. The CDR3 length is 14 residues. Germline trimming cut 3 bases from V and 5 bases from J; bases unmatched to any gene: 5. Germline assignment: CDR1 SGHRS and CDR2 YFSETQ.

The chain joins TRBV19 to TRBJ2-5, with D uncertain. In germline, CDR1 is LNHDA, CDR2 SQIVND (reference sequence). The CDR3 is 13 amino acids. V was pared by 3 bases and J by 2 bases, with 7 bases between. CDR3 DNA: TGTGCCAGTAGTATGAAAGCTCAAGAGACCCAGTACTTC. It encodes CASSMKAQETQYF.

The rearrangement links TRBV6-6 to TRBJ1-2; D remains unclear. V gave up 2 bases and J gave up 8 bases, with 6 bases separating them. Germline V gene lookup returns CDR1 MNHNY and CDR2 SVGAGI (reference sequence). The CDR3 has 11 residues. The DNA for the CDR3 is TGTGCCAGCAGTTACACGGGGGGCTACACCTTC. This codes for CASSYTGGYTF.

This clone was found a few times. The chain recombines TRBV6-5 with TRBJ1-1, with 7 bases identical to TRBD1. The germline CDR1 and CDR2 sequences are MNHEY and SVGAGI. The CDR3 is 15 amino acids. The junction had 7 bases not matched to a gene; V was cut back by 6 bases and J by 0 bases. The CDR3 loop reads CASREHTGVNTEAFF. Here the CDR3 DNA reads TGTGCCAGCAGGGAACATACAGGGGTGAACACTGAAGCTTTCTTT.

The chain is built from TRBV10-3 and TRBJ2-7; TRBD1 aligns across 8 bases. V lost 6 bases, J lost 7 bases, and 8 bases stayed unmatched. Per the germline V gene, CDR1 is ENHRY and CDR2 is SYGVKD. CDR3 length: 13 residues. The CDR3 DNA reads as TGTGCCATCAGGCCGGGACAGGCGGGTGAGCAGTACTTC. Translation gives CAIRPGQAGEQYF.

Details on this clone: The junction and the germline gene differ at one end; a read error may be behind it. The chain joins TRBV4-1 to TRBJ2-5; 9 bases align to TRBD2. The germline CDR1 and CDR2 sequences are MGHRA and YSYEKL. CDR3 size: 14 residues. CDR3 sequence: CASSQGSGSETQYF. As DNA, the CDR3 is TGTGCCAGCAGCCAAGGTAGCGGGAGTGAGACCCAGTACTTC.

This clone was detected a few times. V and J are TRBV28 and TRBJ1-3; a possible D gene is TRBD1 (5 bases). With 1 base removed from V and 8 bases from J, the gap between germline ends came to 12 bases. CDR1 is MDHEN, CDR2 SYDVKM, per germline. CDR3 size: 14 residues. This chain's CDR3 is CASSLSMRGDTIYF. DNA for the CDR3: TGTGCCAGCAGTTTATCGATGAGAGGGGACACCATATATTTT.

The table lists this clone with a few counts. The V gene is TRBV7-3, the J gene TRBJ2-3, with D unclear. This CDR3 is built from 13 residues. CDR1 SGHTA and CDR2 FQGTGA come from the germline V gene. V lost 4 bases, J lost 0 bases, and 5 bases lay in between. The chain's CDR3 is CASSSLSTDTQYF. In DNA, the CDR3 is TGTGCCAGCAGCTCCCTTAGCACAGATACGCAGTATTTT.

The chain recombines TRBV6-1 with TRBJ2-5; TRBD1 matches 7 bases. With V trimmed by 6 bases and J by 2 bases, 3 bases remained unmatched. CDR3 length equals 13 residues. The germline gives CDR1 MNHNS, CDR2 SASEGT. CDR3 residues: CASSNRGQETQYF. The CDR3 region has the DNA TGTGCCAGCAGCAACAGGGGTCAAGAGACCCAGTACTTC.

This clone was detected a few times. The chain carries TRBV30 and TRBJ2-5; a weak D match, TRBD2 (7 bases). V was cut by 1 base and J by 4 bases, with 10 bases left in between. Germline V gene sequence: CDR1 GTSNPN, CDR2 SVGIG (reference sequence). This CDR3 spans 13 amino acids. CDR3 DNA: TGTGCCTGGAGTGGGGGGGGCGGAGAGACCCAGTACTTC. The encoded protein is CAWSGGGGETQYF.

The gene calls are TRBV7-9 and TRBJ1-6; D may be TRBD1 (6 bases). This CDR3 contains 15 residues. Trimming took 5 bases from V and 7 from J, leaving 15 bases between them. The germline V gene has CDR1 SEHNR and CDR2 FQNEAQ (reference sequence). CDR3: CASSPMDSRNSPLHF. The DNA for the CDR3 is TGTGCCAGCAGCCCGATGGACAGTAGGAATTCACCCCTCCACTTT. The whole variable domain, filled in from reference TRBV7-9 and TRBJ1-6, reads DTGVSQNPRHKITKRGQNVTFRCDPISEHNRLYWYRQTLGQGPEFLTYFQNEAQLEKSRLLSDRFSAERPKGSFSTLEIQRTEQGDSAMYLCASSPMDSRNSPLHFGNGTRLTVT.